This T cell receptor beta chain was retrieved from a study of cytotoxic CD8 clonotypes in ibrutinib-treated CLL. Study at large: Researchers reported over nine relapsed/refractory and roughly 14 treatment-naive patients, around 17 of them IGHV unmutated.

Study outcomes and limitations: Having risen at ibrutinib response, clonality had fallen back toward baseline by progression. Sustained-remission and progressing patients diverged in sampling times.

Germline loops: CDR1 MDHEN, CDR2 SYDVKM. This CDR3 comprises 16 residues. V lost 6 bases and J lost 1, with 13 bases in between. Clones were read by immunoSEQ multiplex PCR, and TCRdb kept only the in-frame ones, dropping some. The data hold 97,000 or so clones, with around 80% observed a single time. Remarks on this clone: Its target is unknown.

This material consisted of PBMCs, taken after 12 months of ibrutinib treatment. This clonotype originated in a human donor with chronic lymphocytic leukemia. V and J are TRBV28 and TRBJ2-6; possible D gene TRBD1, 6 bases. The CDR3 DNA reads TGTGCCAGCAGCACAGGGTCTCGGTCTGGGGCCAACGTCCTGACTTTC. It yields the protein CASSTGSRSGANVLTF.